The next 14 T cell receptor beta chains were all read from a single sample in a study of cytomegalovirus exposure and HLA in healthy donors. PCR primers comprised 60 Vbeta and 13 Jbeta primers. Assay: immunoSEQ multiplex PCR; the TCRdb copy retains only in-frame clones and omits some. The data show about 110,000 clones, around 15% seen once. The material sequenced was PBMCs. These receptors were obtained from a female donor in good health and CMV-seronegative.

The genes are TRBV9 and TRBJ1-4; D unclear. V was shortened by 2 bases and J by 4 bases, with 12 bases between the two germline ends. The length of the CDR3 is 15 residues. Germline values: CDR1 SGDLS, CDR2 YYNGEE. The CDR3 region has the DNA TGTGCCAGCAGCGTGGCGGCTCGGGGTAATGAAAAACTGTTTTTT. It specifies CASSVAARGNEKLFF.

This chain uses TRBV2 with TRBJ1-3; D is uncertain. V lost 7 bases to trimming and J lost 5 bases, with 12 bases between them. Germline CDR1 is SNHLY and CDR2 is FYNNEI. The CDR3 runs to 13 residues. The CDR3, as DNA: TGTGCCAGCAATCGGGGAATGAGAAACACCATATATTTT. Protein sequence: CASNRGMRNTIYF.

V usage is TRBV7-9 and J usage is TRBJ2-1, with 7 bases fitting TRBD1. Germline V gene sequence: CDR1 SEHNR, CDR2 FQNEAQ (reference sequence). Trimming removed 4 bases from V and 0 bases from J; junction bases left unmatched: 0. This CDR3 has 14 residues. The CDR3 loop reads CASSSGGSYNEQFF. In DNA form, the CDR3 reads TGTGCCAGCAGCTCAGGGGGCTCCTACAATGAGCAGTTCTTC.

J is TRBJ2-5 and V is TRBV18; TRBD1 aligns across 7 bases. The CDR3 covers 13 residues. Germline V gene sequence: CDR1 KGHSH, CDR2 LQKENI. The ends lost 2 bases at V and 3 bases at J; junction bases unmatched: 0. CDR3 DNA sequence: TGTGCCAGCTCACCAGGGACAGAAGAGACCCAGTACTTC. It encodes CASSPGTEETQYF.

The chain has TRBV18 and TRBJ1-1; D not resolved. The V gene lost 0 bases and the J gene lost 4 bases, with 12 bases spanning the gap. Per the germline V gene, CDR1 is KGHSH and CDR2 is LQKENI. The CDR3 loop spans 15 amino acids. Here the CDR3 DNA reads TGTGCCAGCTCACCACCGGCAGGCCTCGGCACTGAAGCTTTCTTT. It codes for CASSPPAGLGTEAFF.

J is TRBJ2-1 and V is TRBV7-9; D uncertain. Trimming left V 3 bases short and J 7 bases short, with 7 bases between. This CDR3 spans 12 amino acids. Germline V gene data show CDR1 as SEHNR and CDR2 as FQNEAQ (reference sequence). CDR3 nucleotide sequence: TGTGCCAGCAGCTTGACACCGAATGAGCAGTTCTTC. It is translated as CASSLTPNEQFF.

This clone came up a few times. The chain has TRBV6-4 and TRBJ2-1; maybe TRBD1 (5 bases). V was shortened by 1 base and J by 10 bases, with 11 bases between the two germline ends. Germline CDR1 MRHNA, CDR2 SNTAGT. CDR3 size: 13 residues. CDR3 residues: CASSDFRTQEQFF. The CDR3 region has the DNA TGTGCCAGCAGTGACTTTAGGACACAGGAGCAGTTCTTC.

The table lists this clone with a few counts. The rearrangement joins TRBV19 to TRBJ1-5; tentative D call: TRBD1 (5 bases). Trimming removed 5 bases at V and 7 bases at J, with 12 bases between. The CDR3 spans 13 residues. Germline V gene sequence: CDR1 LNHDA, CDR2 SQIVND (reference sequence). This CDR3 reads CASSAGWEQPQHF. The CDR3 DNA sequence: TGTGCCAGTAGTGCAGGGTGGGAACAGCCCCAGCATTTT.

This clone was counted between two and nine times. The sample holds other DNA sequences that translate to the same CDR3. The rearrangement uses TRBV5-1 and TRBJ1-4; D gene uncertain. Germline V gene lookup returns CDR1 SGHRS and CDR2 YFSETQ. The CDR3 has 14 residues. V shed 0 bases and J shed 2 bases, with 5 bases lying between them. Here the CDR3 reads CASSLGGTNEKLFF. DNA of the CDR3: TGCGCCAGCAGCTTGGGAGGGACTAATGAAAAACTGTTTTTT.

This chain joins TRBV28 and TRBJ2-3, with 13 bases lining up with TRBD2. CDR3 size: 15 residues. In germline, CDR1 is MDHEN, CDR2 SYDVKM. V dropped 4 bases and J dropped 8; count of bases not matched to a gene: 6. The CDR3 reads CASSYTSGRVGTQYF. The CDR3 bases are TGTGCCAGCAGTTACACTAGCGGGAGGGTGGGTACGCAGTATTTT. Full variable domain (remainder filled in from reference TRBV28 and TRBJ2-3): DVKVTQSSRYLVKRTGEKVFLECVQDMDHENMFWYRQDPGLGLRLIYFSYDVKMKEKGDIPEGYSVSREKKERFSLILESASTNQTSMYLCASSYTSGRVGTQYFGPGTRLTVL.

In its sample, this clone was seen a few times. The rearrangement joins TRBV29-1 to TRBJ2-3; D gene ambiguous. The CDR3 loop spans 12 amino acids. Germline V gene sequence: CDR1 SQVTM, CDR2 ANQGSEA. V dropped 5 bases and J dropped 4 bases, with 10 bases sitting between them. The CDR3 protein is CSVYIPPDTQYF. The DNA for the CDR3 is TGCAGCGTTTACATACCCCCAGATACGCAGTATTTT.

The chain joins TRBV19 to TRBJ1-2; TRBD1 agrees at 7 bases. Germline V gene data show CDR1 as LNHDA and CDR2 as SQIVND (reference sequence). V gave up 4 bases and J gave up 4 bases; unmatched junction bases: 3. This CDR3 has 13 amino acids. The CDR3 DNA reads TGTGCCAGTAGTACCACAGGGGCCTATGGCTACACCTTC. It translates to CASSTTGAYGYTF.

Details on this clone: Sequence at one end of the junction differs from germline and may be a read error. The chain carries TRBV7-7 and TRBJ2-1; D ambiguous. Germline V CDR1 and CDR2: SSHAT, FNYEAQ (reference sequence). This CDR3 is 13 amino acids long. The CDR3 loop is CASSISSAREQFF. In DNA, the CDR3 is TGTGCTAGCAGCATTAGTTCCGCCCGGGAGCAGTTCTTC. The variable domain in full, with the rest retrieved from reference TRBV7-7 and TRBJ2-1, is GAGVSQSPRYKVTKRGQDVTLRCDPISSHATLYWYQQALGQGPEFLTYFNYEAQPDKSGLPSDRFSAERPEGSISTLTIQRTEQRDSAMYRCASSISSAREQFFGPGTRLTVL.

The table lists this clone with a few counts. This rearrangement joins TRBV7-2 to TRBJ2-7, with 9 bases lining up with TRBD2. Germline CDR1 is SGHTA and CDR2 is FQGNSA. Unmatched junction bases numbered 10, after V lost 7 bases and J lost 3 bases. This CDR3 contains 15 residues. CDR3 amino acids: CASTRMTSGIYEQYF. The CDR3 bases are TGTGCCAGCACCCGAATGACTAGCGGTATCTACGAGCAGTACTTC.